This TCR beta chain is drawn from a study of cytomegalovirus exposure and HLA in healthy donors. These donors counted as nominally healthy when sampled, but unrecorded immune exposures were likely. As regards this clone: As yet, its antigen is unknown.

This CDR3 spans 13 amino acids. Germline V gene lookup returns CDR1 GTSNPN and CDR2 SVGIG (reference sequence). V lost 6 bases and J lost 2; bases outside the gene matches: 7. The PCR ran on 60 Vbeta and 13 Jbeta primers. Generated by immunoSEQ multiplex PCR, the TCRdb table keeps only in-frame clones and is missing some. The sample records approximately 170,000 clones, 75% to 90% being singletons. Points from the study as a whole: Most of the CMV-associated TCR beta chains (in a later analysis) appeared to be HLA-restricted. TCR beta V- and J-gene trimming, according to a later analysis, was linked to a missense DCLRE1C variant.

What was sequenced was PBMCs. This sequence originates from a boy between 2 and 10 years old in good health and CMV-seronegative. The chain combines TRBV30 with TRBJ2-7, with TRBD1 matching over 7 bases. The CDR3 loop is CACTGVGAYEQYF. The CDR3, as DNA: TGTGCCTGTACAGGGGTAGGGGCCTACGAGCAGTACTTC.